This record looks at one TCR beta chain sequence and its context. The antigen is undetermined. The source of the sample is a study of CD8 T cell repertoires and HIV-1 epitope variants. Study-level information: Each of Twenty-five Gag and Nef epitope peptides stimulated a separate culture. Tested: three Gag epitope families, Nef HW9 and YT9. The baseline condition was 1M T cells left uncultured. General study results and limits: Nef KF9 drew several clonotypes and HW9 one, without TAALDMSHF responses.

CDR3 length: 16 residues. Germline V gives CDR1 PRHDT, CDR2 FYEKMQ (reference sequence). V dropped 5 bases and J dropped 2; count of bases not matched to a gene: 8. Measured with immunoSEQ multiplex PCR; TCRdb has only the in-frame clones, and not every one. The table records about 5,000 clones, around 62% of them present only once. This chain connects TRBV13 to TRBJ1-1; 10 bases fit TRBD1. The TCR was taken from a male donor with HIV. The sample comprised cultured CD8+ T cells derived from PBMCs. This CDR3 is CASSARQGALNTEAFF. The DNA of the CDR3 is TGTGCCAGCAGCGCCCGACAGGGGGCCTTAAACACTGAAGCTTTCTTT.